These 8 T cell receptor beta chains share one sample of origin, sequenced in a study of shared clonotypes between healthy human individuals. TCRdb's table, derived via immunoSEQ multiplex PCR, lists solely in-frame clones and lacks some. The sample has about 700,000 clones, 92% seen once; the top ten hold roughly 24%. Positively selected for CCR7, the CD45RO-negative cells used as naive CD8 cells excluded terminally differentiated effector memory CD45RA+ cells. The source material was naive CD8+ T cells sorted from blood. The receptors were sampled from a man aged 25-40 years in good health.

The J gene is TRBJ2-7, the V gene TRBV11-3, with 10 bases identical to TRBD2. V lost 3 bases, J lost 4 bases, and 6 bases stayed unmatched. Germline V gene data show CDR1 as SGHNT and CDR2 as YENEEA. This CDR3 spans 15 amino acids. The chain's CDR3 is CASSFGHSGRYEQYF. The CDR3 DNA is TGTGCCAGCAGCTTTGGACATAGCGGGAGGTACGAGCAGTACTTC.

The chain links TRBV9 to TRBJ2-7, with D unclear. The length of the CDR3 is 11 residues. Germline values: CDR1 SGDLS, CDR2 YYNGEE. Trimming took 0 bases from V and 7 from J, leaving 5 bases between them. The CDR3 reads CASSVGKEQYF. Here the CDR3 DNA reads TGTGCCAGCAGCGTAGGCAAGGAGCAGTACTTC.

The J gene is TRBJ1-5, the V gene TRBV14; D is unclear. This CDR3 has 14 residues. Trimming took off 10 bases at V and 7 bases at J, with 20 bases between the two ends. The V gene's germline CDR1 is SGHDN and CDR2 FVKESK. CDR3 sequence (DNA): TGTGCCATTCGTCCCATCTGGGGAAGCCAGCCCCAGCATTTT. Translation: CAIRPIWGSQPQHF.

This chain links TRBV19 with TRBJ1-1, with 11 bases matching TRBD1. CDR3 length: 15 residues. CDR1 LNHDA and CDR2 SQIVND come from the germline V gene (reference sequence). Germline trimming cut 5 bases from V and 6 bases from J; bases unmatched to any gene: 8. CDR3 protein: CASSEDRGRWAEAFF. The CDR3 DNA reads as TGTGCCAGTAGTGAGGACAGGGGGCGGTGGGCTGAAGCTTTCTTT.

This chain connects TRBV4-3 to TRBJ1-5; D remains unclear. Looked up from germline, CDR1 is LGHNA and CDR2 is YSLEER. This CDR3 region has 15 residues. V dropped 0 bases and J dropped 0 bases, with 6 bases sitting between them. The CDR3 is CASSQDTGSNQPQHF. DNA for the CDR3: TGCGCCAGCAGCCAAGATACGGGTAGCAATCAGCCCCAGCATTTT.

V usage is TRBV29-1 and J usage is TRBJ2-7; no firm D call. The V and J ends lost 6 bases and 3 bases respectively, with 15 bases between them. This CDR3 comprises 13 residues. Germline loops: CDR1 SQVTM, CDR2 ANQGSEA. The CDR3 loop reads CSVVRVGGYEQYF. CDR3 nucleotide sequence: TGCAGCGTCGTACGGGTGGGTGGCTACGAGCAGTACTTC.

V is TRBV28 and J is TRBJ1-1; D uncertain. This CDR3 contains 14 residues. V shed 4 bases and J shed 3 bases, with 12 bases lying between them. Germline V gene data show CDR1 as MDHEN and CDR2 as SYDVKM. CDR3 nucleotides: TGTGCCAGCAGTTCTCTAAGCCAGGACACTGAAGCTTTCTTT. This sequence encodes CASSSLSQDTEAFF.

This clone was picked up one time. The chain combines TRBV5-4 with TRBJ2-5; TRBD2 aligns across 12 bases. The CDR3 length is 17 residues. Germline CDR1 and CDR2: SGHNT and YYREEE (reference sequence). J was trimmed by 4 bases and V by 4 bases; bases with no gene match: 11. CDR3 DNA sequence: TGTGCCAGCAGCCCCCTCTCTAGCGGGAGGGCCGGAGAGACCCAGTACTTC. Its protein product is CASSPLSSGRAGETQYF.